This T cell receptor (beta chain) emerged from a study of spatial heterogeneity in lung cancer. Study overall: The count of detected beta-chain sequences consistently exceeded that of alpha-chain sequences. Study findings and constraints: Follow-up blood showed ubiquitous expanded tumor TCRs less than blood at resection did.

Every cDNA TCR molecule received its own unique molecular identifier. TCRdb redid the calling of the 5' RACE reads with MiXCR, one entry per CDR3 protein. This table holds more than 85,000 distinct CDR3 sequences, over 8.5% found once. Remarks on this clonotype: Its antigen is undetermined.

V lost 3 bases, J lost 1 base, and 10 bases lay in between. Germline-derived CDR1 and CDR2 are MDHEN and SYDVKM. This CDR3 comprises 14 residues. Described time point: sample taken at primary tumor resection. The study sequenced unsorted whole RNA from tumor, nontumor lung or frozen PBMC. The donors were 55 to 85 patients with non-small cell lung cancer that was early-stage and untreated. The J gene is TRBJ2-7, the V gene TRBV28; D possibly corresponds to TRBD1 (6 bases). The sequence was obtained from a male donor with early-stage non-small cell lung cancer. The sample in question was PBMCs, obtained at surgery. This CDR3 is CASSFMTGSYEQYF. The CDR3 DNA follows: TGTGCCAGCAGTTTCATGACAGGTTCCTACGAGCAGTACTTC.